These 3 T cell receptor beta chains came from one sample sequenced in a study of beta chain features in type 1 diabetes. Investigators reverse transcribed all isolated RNA, so they sequenced expressed TCRB transcripts. The method was immunoSEQ multiplex PCR; TCRdb's version includes in-frame clones alone and lacks a portion of them. Of roughly 370,000 clones listed, approximately 15% are singletons. The material sequenced was naive CD4+ T cells from blood. These receptors all stem from a man in his thirties or forties in good health.

The CDR3 DNA reads TGCGCCAGCAGCCACCTGGACGGAACTGGAAACACCATATATTTT. This sequence encodes CASSHLDGTGNTIYF. V gene TRBV4-3 combines with J gene TRBJ1-3; D uncertain. Germline values: CDR1 LGHNA, CDR2 YSLEER. With 3 bases removed from V and 2 bases from J, the gap between germline ends came to 11 bases. The CDR3 has 15 residues.

The chain uses TRBV9 and TRBJ2-2; weak D call: TRBD2 (5 bases). Trimming left V 1 base short and J 2 bases short, with 12 bases between. Germline V gene sequence: CDR1 SGDLS, CDR2 YYNGEE. This CDR3 has 16 amino acids. In nucleotides, the CDR3 is TGTGCCAGCAGCGTATTTAGGACTCCCAACACCGGGGAGCTGTTTTTT. This codes for CASSVFRTPNTGELFF.

The chain couples TRBV2 to TRBJ2-2; unclear D gene. The length of the CDR3 is 11 residues. With 5 bases removed from V and 3 bases from J, the gap between germline ends came to 1 base. Germline-derived CDR1 and CDR2 are SNHLY and FYNNEI. In nucleotides, the CDR3 is TGTGCCAGCAGTTACACCGGGGAGCTGTTTTTT. As protein: CASSYTGELFF.